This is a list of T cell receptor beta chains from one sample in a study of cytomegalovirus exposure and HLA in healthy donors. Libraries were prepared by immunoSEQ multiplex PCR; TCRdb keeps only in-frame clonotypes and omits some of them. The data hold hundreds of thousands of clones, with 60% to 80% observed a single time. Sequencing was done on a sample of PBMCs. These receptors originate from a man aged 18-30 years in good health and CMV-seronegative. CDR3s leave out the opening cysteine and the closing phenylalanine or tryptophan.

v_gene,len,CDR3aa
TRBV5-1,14,ASSSGTVSYNSPLH
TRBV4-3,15,ASSQDFSGLMDEKLF
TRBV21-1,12,ASSKGQGQETQY
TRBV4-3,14,ASSQEVSGGYNEQF
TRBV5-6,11,ASSLAGGGELF
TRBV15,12,ATSRVAGTYEQY
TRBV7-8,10,ASSLGVYEQY
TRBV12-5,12,ASGSGGINEKLF
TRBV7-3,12,ASSSFGGNTEAF
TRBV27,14,ASSQQQGANTGELF
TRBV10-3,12,ASRTSENTGELF
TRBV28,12,ASSLSKTAPEAF
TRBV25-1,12,ASSDRTGWDTQY
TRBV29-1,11,SVEGQAQETQY
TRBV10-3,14,AISEGGVVSTDTQY
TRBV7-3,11,ASSSRNTDTQY
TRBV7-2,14,ASSLRTSGIATEQY
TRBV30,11,AWSLTGSNEQY
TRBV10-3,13,AIRRLAENSYEQY
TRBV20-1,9,SADRAGEQY